Listed here are 5 T cell receptor beta chains from one sample, sequenced in a study of Tregs in tolerant kidney transplant recipients. The repertoire was sequenced with immunoSEQ multiplex PCR; TCRdb's copy has only in-frame clones and lacks some. The data contain 50,000 to 75,000 clones, approximately 98% of them seen just once; the ten biggest clones take up around 0.34%. Sequences were derived from Tregs from blood, sampled before the transplant. The receptors come from a human donor who received a combined kidney and bone marrow transplant.

The chain employs TRBV10-3 and TRBJ2-7; 10 bases are a match to TRBD1. The germline V gene has CDR1 ENHRY and CDR2 SYGVKD. CDR3 length: 15 amino acids. V was clipped by 7 bases and J by 2 bases; unmatched bases: 8. The CDR3 protein is CAINQDRGTTYEQYF. The CDR3 nucleotides are TGTGCCATCAACCAGGACAGGGGGACCACCTACGAGCAGTACTTC.

The CDR3 DNA follows: TGCAGCGTTACTACCGGGACAGGGTGGTCTGAAGCTTTCTTT. Amino acids: CSVTTGTGWSEAFF. The V call is TRBV29-1, the J call TRBJ1-1; 9 bases are a match to TRBD1. This CDR3 is 14 amino acids long. CDR1 is SQVTM, CDR2 ANQGSEA, per germline. J gave up 6 bases and V 5 bases, and 10 bases lay outside the gene matches.

The genes are TRBV18 and TRBJ2-7; 8 bases are shared with TRBD1. Germline CDR1 is KGHSH and CDR2 is LQKENI. V trimming: 2 bases; J trimming: 5 bases; junction bases outside the gene matches: 5. This CDR3 has 14 amino acids. The DNA for the CDR3 is TGTGCCAGCTCACCAGTGACAGGGGACGACGAGCAGTACTTC. This codes for CASSPVTGDDEQYF. The full variable domain, its missing parts supplied by reference TRBV18 and TRBJ2-7, is NAGVMQNPRHLVRRRGQEARLRCSPMKGHSHVYWYRQLPEEGLKFMVYLQKENIIDESGMPKERFSAEFPKEGPSILRIQQVVRGDSAAYFCASSPVTGDDEQYFGPGTRLTVT.

V usage is TRBV18 and J usage is TRBJ1-1; TRBD1 might be the D (5 bases). The V and J ends lost 6 bases and 1 base respectively, with 9 bases between them. The CDR3 totals 13 residues. Per the germline V gene, CDR1 is KGHSH and CDR2 is LQKENI. CDR3 loop: CASSKTENTEAFF. CDR3 nucleotides: TGTGCCAGCTCGAAGACAGAGAACACTGAAGCTTTCTTT.

The V call is TRBV5-8, the J call TRBJ2-3; 8 bases agree with TRBD1. CDR3 size: 15 residues. V lost 4 bases, J lost 0 bases, and 4 bases stayed unmatched. Germline CDR1 reads SGHTS; CDR2 reads YDEGEE. The CDR3 here is CASSQGQVSTDTQYF. CDR3 nucleotides: TGTGCCAGCAGCCAGGGACAGGTCAGCACAGATACGCAGTATTTT.